This TCR beta chain was sequenced in a study of blood T cell repertoires in COVID-19. CDR1 and CDR2 from the germline V gene are SGDLS and YYNGEE. The CDR3 is 16 residues long. J was trimmed by 4 bases and V by 0 bases; bases with no gene match: 4. The assay was immunoSEQ multiplex PCR, and TCRdb's table has in-frame clones only and misses some. The sample lists roughly 50,000 clones, 70% to 90% occurring once. The rearrangement joins TRBV9 to TRBJ2-2; 9 bases line up with TRBD2. What was sequenced was peripheral blood. The sequence came from an elderly woman with COVID-19, enrolled during active disease. The CDR3 DNA follows: TGTGCCAGCAGCGTAGTAGCGGGAGTTGGCACCGGGGAGCTGTTTTTT. As protein: CASSVVAGVGTGELFF.